This TCR beta chain was captured by sequencing in a study of T cells in Graves' hyperthyroidism and ophthalmopathy (dated by TCRdb to the late 2010s). Study-level background: Peripheral blood samples were taken at the time of initial diagnosis, prior to any treatment. To identify TCR V-J signatures that set the groups apart, the researchers used a discovery cohort of 100 or so patients, made up of 40 to 45 with Graves' ophthalmopathy and around 58 with stable Graves' hyperthyroidism. Whether ophthalmopathy could be predicted prospectively was tested in an independent validation cohort made up of 18 to 20 hyperthyroidism patients plus 17 patients who later progressed to ophthalmopathy. The 100 or so discovery patients were randomly divided into training and test sets at a 7:3 ratio. In addition, the study compared T-cell repertoires in thyroid tissue and in blood from five to seven Graves' hyperthyroidism patients. After blood sampling, hyperthyroidism patients were treated with methimazole at a starting dose of 30 mg daily, and ophthalmopathy patients were treated with high-dose intravenous methylprednisolone. The paper reports TCR Vbeta CDR3 sequencing of roughly 140 peripheral blood samples: 43 ophthalmopathy, fewer than 85 hyperthyroidism and some 17 progressor patients.

Summary of the overall study and its limitations: A 13 V-J signature model separated ophthalmopathy from stable hyperthyroidism, with about 88% sensitivity and 81.08% specificity in cross-validation and 80%/75% in testing. Most expanded thyroid clonotypes (frequency above 0.001) were also detected in blood, suggesting blood repertoires may reflect thyroid immune responses. In validation, progression to ophthalmopathy was predicted by the model with roughly 69% sensitivity and roughly 76% specificity, a median of about 6.8 months before onset. Sample size was not statistically predetermined, and investigators were not blinded to group allocation.

This clonotype was counted between two and nine times. This receptor's antigen is unknown. There are no base qualities to consult, and no much larger clone falls within one base. Ophthalmopathy patients had moderately to severely active disease, Clinical Activity Score of at least 3, NOSPECS grade of at least 4, and duration under 3 months. Patients with uncontrolled infections, other autoimmune diseases, pregnancy or lactation were excluded. Clinical symptoms, serum thyroxine and TRAb, thyroid ultrasound, and orbital computed tomography formed the basis for the diagnoses. PBMCs were separated from 8 to 10 ml of fresh peripheral blood using Ficoll-Paque density gradient centrifugation. Total RNA was extracted using Trizol reagent, and RNA quality was assessed on an Agilent 2100 Bioanalyzer. V loses 0 bases, J loses 3 bases, and the germline ends lie 9 bases apart. CDR1 and CDR2 (MNHNY, SVGAGI) derive from the germline V gene (reference sequence). From cysteine to phenylalanine, the CDR3 is 14 amino acids long. Kept here is only the CDR3 DNA, which spans 42 bases and is read in frame from base 1.

The TCR beta CDR3 regions were amplified from the RNA transcripts. The TCR CDR3 was subjected to a first round of RT-PCR using the HTBI primer set and the Qiagen OneStep RT-PCR kit. Libraries were constructed in a second round of multiplex PCR, after which size selection and purification were performed. Paired-end sequencing of the libraries was performed with 100 bp reads on an Illumina HiSeq2000. The study's processing was this. SOAPnuke was used to process the raw data, throwing out any read that contained adapters or uncalled bases, had a mean Phred below 15, or lacked an exact constant-primer or identifier match. High-quality paired reads were merged using COPE v1.2.5, and each unique nucleotide sequence was defined as a clonotype. Clonotypes were aligned to IMGT TRBV, TRBD and TRBJ reference segments using MiTCR v1.1. Only V-J combinations with frequency above 0.0001, covering approximately 99% of repertoires, were analysed. The TCS score was defined as F50 (clonal expansion) divided by E x V (chaos), with BLOSUM62-based TCRdist calculated between CDR3 peptides within each V-J. Welch's t-statistics and random forest reduced approximately 520 V-J features to 10 to 15, which were used in a naive Bayes classifier (R e1071). TCRdb's own reprocessing of the public reads used fastp at Q25 and MiXCR and kept productive beta chains. Each record represents a unique CDR3 protein, reported with the most common genes and DNA among its rows. TCRdb's processing, not the authors', yielded these V and J calls. A total of about half a million distinct CDR3 sequences appear in this sample, approximately 20% of them only once. The leading ten clones occupy 45% to 50% of the sample.

Rearrangement joined TRBV6-6 to TRBJ2-7; TRBD1 is possibly the D segment (5 matching bases). Material: blood. The TCR sequence derives from a man aged 35-49 years with Graves' ophthalmopathy. The DNA reads as follows: TGTGCCAGCAGTTACTCGCAGGGCAACTACGAGCAGTACTTC. This codes for CASSYSQGNYEQYF.